The T cell receptor beta chain described here comes from a study of shared clonotypes between healthy human individuals. Assay used: immunoSEQ multiplex PCR; TCRdb lists only in-frame clones, some missing. The repertoire holds over a million clones, 98% seen once, with 0.4% to 0.55% in the top ten. Germline CDR1 MNHEY, CDR2 SMNVEV (reference sequence). V shed 2 bases and J shed 1 base, with 13 bases lying between them. CDR3 length equals 16 residues. The chain recombines TRBV27 with TRBJ2-3, with D unresolved. The sample comprised naive CD4+ T cells sorted from blood. Subset: CD45RA+ positively selected. The TCR sequence derives from a man aged 25-45 years in good health. The CDR3 loop reads CASSLQKLARTDTQYF. The CDR3, as DNA: TGTGCCAGCAGTTTACAGAAGTTGGCCCGCACAGATACGCAGTATTTT.